This T cell receptor beta chain was profiled in a study of T cell responses to AZD1222 COVID-19 vaccine. Clones were read by immunoSEQ multiplex PCR, and TCRdb kept only the in-frame ones, dropping some. The sample includes fewer than 85,000 clones, 87% seen only once; the top ten take roughly 1.3%. The CDR3 has 15 residues. V lost 6 bases to trimming and J lost 9 bases; unmatched junction nucleotides: 9. Per the germline V gene, CDR1 is SGHVS and CDR2 is FQNEAQ. Findings of the study overall: Distributed over spike, vaccine-associated CD4 TCRs predominated at 160-218 and 743-854. Following two doses of AZD1222, Spike-specific TCR breadth and depth rose. Just a handful of AZD1222 recipients were seropositive at baseline.

Samples with a second dose at about 4 or about 12 weeks were pooled together. With respect to this clone: Antigen unknown.

The clonotype was recovered from an adult who received the AZD1222 COVID-19 vaccine. The specimen was peripheral blood, collected 28 days after the second AZD1222 dose. The chain joins TRBV7-8 to TRBJ1-6; 9 bases map to TRBD1. The CDR3 DNA reads as TGTGCCAGCAGGTGGAGGGGACAGGGCACTTCACCCCTCCACTTT. It specifies CASRWRGQGTSPLHF. Together with reference TRBV7-8 and TRBJ1-6, the CDR3 gives the full variable domain: GAGVSQSPRYKVAKRGQDVALRCDPISGHVSLFWYQQALGQGPEFLTYFQNEAQLDKSGLPSDRFFAERPEGSVSTLKIQRTQQEDSAVYLCASRWRGQGTSPLHFGNGTRLTVT.